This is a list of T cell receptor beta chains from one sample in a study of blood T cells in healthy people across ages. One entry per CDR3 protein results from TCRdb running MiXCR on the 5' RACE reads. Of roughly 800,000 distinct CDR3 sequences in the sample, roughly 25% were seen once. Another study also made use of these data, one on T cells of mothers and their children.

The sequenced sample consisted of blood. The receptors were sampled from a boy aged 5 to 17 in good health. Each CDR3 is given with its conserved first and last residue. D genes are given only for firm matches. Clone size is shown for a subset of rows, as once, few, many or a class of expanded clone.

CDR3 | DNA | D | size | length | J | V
CASSVPSGTSGDLSTDTQYF | TGTGCCAGCAGCGTTCCTAGTGGGACTAGCGGGGACCTTAGCACAGATACGCAGTATTTT | TRBD2 | few | 20 | TRBJ2-3 | TRBV11-2
CASRRKGQFQETQYF | TGCGCCAGCAGGAGGAAGGGCCAATTCCAAGAGACCCAGTACTTC | - | many | 15 | TRBJ2-5 | TRBV5-1
CASSTGSGSYKQYF | TGTGCCAGCAGCACTGGGTCAGGCTCCTACAAGCAGTACTTC | - | - | 14 | TRBJ2-7 | TRBV11-2
CASSQGYRQYNEQFF | TGTGCCAGCAGCCAAGGCTACAGGCAGTACAATGAGCAGTTCTTC | - | - | 15 | TRBJ2-1 | TRBV14
CASSPGTGGEKLFF | TGCGCCAGCAGCCCCGGGACAGGGGGTGAAAAACTGTTTTTT | TRBD1 | few | 14 | TRBJ1-4 | TRBV4-3
CASSKDGQGARGYTF | TGTGCCAGTAGTAAAGACGGACAGGGGGCGCGTGGCTACACCTTC | TRBD1 | few | 15 | TRBJ1-2 | TRBV19
CASSLGGQMENEKLFF | TGCGCCAGCAGCTTGGGGGGACAGATGGAAAATGAAAAACTGTTTTTT | TRBD1 | - | 16 | TRBJ1-4 | TRBV5-1
CAAGGVGYEQYF | TGTGCCGCGGGAGGGGTCGGCTACGAGCAGTACTTC | TRBD2 | few | 12 | TRBJ2-7 | TRBV6-5
CSVGVGRQFEAFF | TGCAGCGTTGGGGTTGGAAGACAGTTTGAAGCTTTCTTT | - | - | 13 | TRBJ1-1 | TRBV29-1
CAISVRDSTDTQYF | TGTGCCATCAGTGTCCGGGATAGCACAGATACGCAGTATTTT | - | few | 14 | TRBJ2-3 | TRBV10-3
CASSLEWGPETQYF | TGTGCCAGCAGCTTAGAATGGGGCCCAGAGACCCAGTACTTC | - | - | 14 | TRBJ2-5 | TRBV11-3
CASSLVWDRPYEQYF | TGCGCCAGCAGCTTGGTTTGGGACAGACCCTACGAGCAGTACTTC | TRBD1 | - | 15 | TRBJ2-7 | TRBV5-1
CASSLGGLGTEAFF | TGTGCCAGCAGCTTAGGAGGGCTCGGCACTGAAGCTTTCTTT | - | many | 14 | TRBJ1-1 | TRBV7-9
CSASPATRSDTQYF | TGCAGTGCTAGCCCGGCGACTCGTTCAGATACGCAGTATTTT | - | few | 14 | TRBJ2-3 | TRBV20-1
CASMRRGWAETQYF | TGTGCCAGCATGCGCCGGGGATGGGCAGAGACCCAGTACTTC | - | few | 14 | TRBJ2-5 | TRBV6-5
CASSLFGVSGNTIYF | TGTGCCAGCAGTTTATTCGGGGTTTCCGGAAACACCATATATTTT | - | - | 15 | TRBJ1-3 | TRBV28
CASGLAGKQYF | TGTGCCAGCGGACTAGCGGGGAAGCAGTACTTC | TRBD2 | - | 11 | TRBJ2-7 | TRBV28
CASSALGAGLDEQYF | TGTGCCAGCAGCGCCCTGGGGGCGGGACTAGACGAGCAGTACTTC | TRBD2 | - | 15 | TRBJ2-7 | TRBV9
CAISAGQGLTEAFF | TGTGCCATCAGCGCGGGACAGGGGTTGACTGAAGCTTTCTTT | TRBD1 | once | 14 | TRBJ1-1 | TRBV10-3
CASSGSQNYEQYF | TGTGCCAGCAGCGGGTCACAGAATTACGAGCAGTACTTC | - | - | 13 | TRBJ2-7 | TRBV7-9
CASTATGGEQFF | TGTGCCAGCACTGCGACGGGGGGAGAGCAGTTCTTC | TRBD2 | - | 12 | TRBJ2-1 | TRBV2
CATSRDLRTFYEQYF | TGTGCCACCAGCAGAGATCTCCGGACCTTCTACGAGCAGTACTTC | - | - | 15 | TRBJ2-7 | TRBV15
CSALGGGPINEQYF | TGCAGTGCGTTAGGGGGAGGGCCGATAAACGAGCAGTACTTC | - | many | 14 | TRBJ2-7 | TRBV20-1
CASSQDPPDRATEAFF | TGTGCCAGCAGCCAAGATCCCCCGGACAGGGCTACTGAAGCTTTCTTT | TRBD1 | few | 16 | TRBJ1-1 | TRBV3-1
CSVALRLSNYGYTF | TGCAGCGTTGCGTTACGACTTTCTAACTATGGCTACACCTTC | - | - | 14 | TRBJ1-2 | TRBV29-1
CASSEEGNYNEQFF | TGCGCCAGCAGCGAGGAAGGGAATTACAATGAGCAGTTCTTC | - | - | 14 | TRBJ2-1 | TRBV5-1
CSAPLARGGTNEKLFF | TGCAGTGCGCCACTTGCGAGAGGGGGAACTAATGAAAAACTGTTTTTT | - | - | 16 | TRBJ1-4 | TRBV20-1
CASSQGYGGDETQYF | TGTGCCAGCAGCCAAGGGTATGGAGGGGACGAGACCCAGTACTTC | - | - | 15 | TRBJ2-5 | TRBV3-1
CSVEDSLSGEHYEQYF | TGCAGCGTTGAAGACTCCCTTTCAGGGGAGCACTACGAGCAGTACTTC | - | few | 16 | TRBJ2-7 | TRBV29-1
CASSQIIQGETEAFF | TGTGCCAGCAGCCAGATCATACAGGGAGAGACTGAAGCTTTCTTT | - | - | 15 | TRBJ1-1 | TRBV4-2
CATCFLDVQETQYF | TGTGCCACCTGTTTCCTAGATGTCCAAGAGACCCAGTACTTC | - | - | 14 | TRBJ2-5 | TRBV28
CATSDVRGEQFF | TGTGCCACCAGTGATGTGCGGGGTGAGCAGTTCTTC | - | - | 12 | TRBJ2-1 | TRBV24-1
CSALLNQEAQYF | TGCAGTGCTCTCCTGAACCAAGAGGCCCAGTACTTC | - | - | 12 | TRBJ2-5 | TRBV20-1
CASSLTPGGDTQYF | TGTGCCAGCAGCTTAACCCCAGGGGGAGATACGCAGTATTTT | TRBD1 | - | 14 | TRBJ2-3 | TRBV7-3
CSVPGGGTYEQYF | TGCAGTGTCCCGGGGGGAGGGACCTACGAGCAGTACTTC | TRBD2 | - | 13 | TRBJ2-7 | TRBV20-1
CASSLSGTATLQYF | TGTGCCAGCAGCTTATCCGGGACAGCCACACTTCAGTACTTC | TRBD1 | - | 14 | TRBJ2-4 | TRBV7-2
CASSYRFDEQFF | TGTGCCAGCAGTTACAGGTTCGATGAGCAGTTCTTC | - | - | 12 | TRBJ2-1 | TRBV6-6
CSARDFQGALRNYGYTF | TGCAGTGCTAGAGATTTCCAGGGGGCCCTCCGTAACTATGGCTACACCTTC | TRBD1 | - | 17 | TRBJ1-2 | TRBV20-1
CATGLADTDTQYF | TGTGCCACGGGACTAGCGGACACAGATACGCAGTATTTT | TRBD2 | few | 13 | TRBJ2-3 | TRBV6-2/TRBV6-3
CASSQLHTTRADTQYF | TGCGCCAGCAGCCAACTTCACACGACTAGGGCAGATACGCAGTATTTT | - | - | 16 | TRBJ2-3 | TRBV4-1
CSVETTIETQYF | TGCAGCGTGGAGACGACAATTGAGACCCAGTACTTC | - | - | 12 | TRBJ2-5 | TRBV29-1
CASSETGEMNTEAFF | TGTGCCAGCAGCGAAACCGGTGAAATGAACACTGAAGCTTTCTTT | - | few | 15 | TRBJ1-1 | TRBV6-6
CASSSVGSYEQYF | TGTGCCAGCAGCTCCGTTGGGTCCTACGAGCAGTACTTC | - | few | 13 | TRBJ2-7 | TRBV7-6
CASSIGTGGANEAFF | TGTGCCAGTAGTATAGGGACAGGGGGCGCGAATGAAGCTTTCTTT | TRBD1 | - | 15 | TRBJ1-1 | TRBV19
CASSFTSTAYNEQFF | TGTGCCAGCAGTTTTACTTCAACCGCGTACAATGAGCAGTTCTTC | - | - | 15 | TRBJ2-1 | TRBV12-3/TRBV12-4
CASSLGANEQYF | TGTGCCAGCAGTTTAGGGGCTAACGAGCAGTACTTC | - | few | 12 | TRBJ2-7 | TRBV6-2/TRBV6-3
CASSEEPRGTQYF | TGTGCCAGCAGTGAAGAACCCAGGGGGACCCAGTACTTC | - | - | 13 | TRBJ2-5 | TRBV6-1
CASSLKTGDENNEQFF | TGTGCCAGCAGTTTAAAGACAGGGGATGAGAACAATGAGCAGTTCTTC | TRBD1 | - | 16 | TRBJ2-1 | TRBV9